This passage covers 8 T cell receptor beta chains from one sample sequenced in a study of blood T cell repertoires in COVID-19. Only in-frame clones appear in the TCRdb table, and some are missing; sequencing was by immunoSEQ multiplex PCR. The sample yields a few hundred thousand clones, 70% to 90% seen once. Sequenced input: peripheral blood. These receptors originate from a woman aged 30 to 39 with COVID-19, enrolled during active disease.

V gene TRBV7-9 combines with J gene TRBJ1-2; D may be TRBD1 (6 bases). CDR3 length equals 15 residues. Trimming cost V 1 base and J 4 bases, with 13 bases left between them. Germline V gene lookup returns CDR1 SEHNR and CDR2 FQNEAQ (reference sequence). The CDR3 sequence is CASSLEAGEGYGYTF. In nucleotides, the CDR3 is TGTGCCAGCAGCTTAGAGGCAGGGGAGGGCTATGGCTACACCTTC.

V and J are TRBV7-6 and TRBJ2-3, with 11 bases fitting TRBD1. CDR3 length: 14 amino acids. Germline CDR1 and CDR2: SGHVS and FNYEAQ. Trimming cost V 5 bases and J 5 bases; bases outside gene matches: 3. The CDR3 bases are TGTGCCAGCAGCCGGACAGGGGGCTTAGATACGCAGTATTTT. It encodes CASSRTGGLDTQYF.

CDR3 region: CASSIKGGPVDEQFF. In DNA form, the CDR3 reads TGTGCCAGTAGTATAAAAGGAGGGCCCGTCGATGAGCAGTTCTTC. The J gene is TRBJ2-1, the V gene TRBV19; tentatively, D is TRBD2 (6 bases). Trimming removed 2 bases from V and 8 bases from J, with 16 bases in between. There are 15 residues in the CDR3. Germline CDR1 and CDR2: LNHDA and SQIVND (reference sequence). The full variable domain, its missing parts supplied by reference TRBV19 and TRBJ2-1, is DGGITQSPKYLFRKEGQNVTLSCEQNLNHDAMYWYRQDPGQGLRLIYYSQIVNDFQKGDIAEGYSVSREKKESFPLTVTSAQKNPTAFYLCASSIKGGPVDEQFFGPGTRLTVL.

The chain has TRBV10-3 and TRBJ2-2, with TRBD2 as a possible D gene (6 bases). The CDR3 is made up of 16 amino acids. V was trimmed by 5 bases and J by 2 bases, leaving 15 bases between them. Germline V gives CDR1 ENHRY, CDR2 SYGVKD. CDR3 bases: TGTGCCATCAGTAGTACGGGAGCCACAAACACCGGGGAGCTGTTTTTT. Translating gives CAISSTGATNTGELFF.

This chain links TRBV28 with TRBJ2-7, with TRBD2 matching 8 bases. This CDR3 region has 14 residues. Germline values: CDR1 MDHEN, CDR2 SYDVKM. V trimming: 6 bases; J trimming: 0 bases; junction bases outside the gene matches: 4. The CDR3, as DNA: TGTGCCAGCAGAATAGCGGGAATCTCCTACGAGCAGTACTTC. Its translation is CASRIAGISYEQYF.

This clone was seen a single time. CDR3 bases: TGTGCCAGAAGCTGGGACAACTCCTACGAGCAGTACTTC. Residues: CARSWDNSYEQYF. The V gene is TRBV5-3, the J gene TRBJ2-7; D possibly corresponds to TRBD1 (6 bases). Being an ORF, TRBV5-3 has a function that is uncertain. Between the trimmed V and J ends, which lost 3 bases and 0 bases, there was a span of 7 bases. The CDR3 sequence is 13 residues long.

The chain is built from TRBV27 and TRBJ1-2; weak D call: TRBD1 (5 bases). This CDR3 spans 16 amino acids. The germline V and J ends were trimmed by 0 bases and 2 bases, with 13 bases remaining between them. Germline CDR1 is MNHEY and CDR2 is SMNVEV (reference sequence). CDR3 sequence reads: CASSLSWGPRNYGYTF. CDR3 nucleotides: TGTGCCAGCAGTTTATCCTGGGGCCCCAGGAACTATGGCTACACCTTC.

This clone was picked up one time. V and J are TRBV29-1 and TRBJ2-3, with D perhaps matching TRBD2 (6 bases). V shed 6 bases and J shed 0 bases, with 13 bases lying between them. This CDR3 has 14 amino acids. Germline-derived CDR1 and CDR2 are SQVTM and ANQGSEA. The CDR3 nucleotides read TGCAGCGTGAGCGGGCATGCTAGCACAGATACGCAGTATTTT. This gives the protein CSVSGHASTDTQYF.